The source of this TCR beta chain is a study of cytomegalovirus exposure and HLA in healthy donors. Study summary: An analysis done earlier identified 100 million to 140 million unique TCR beta sequences from about 179 million T cells.

Overall study findings and caveats: Most of the CMV-associated TCR beta chains (in a later analysis) appeared to be HLA-restricted. Later analysis demonstrated an association between a missense DCLRE1C variant and TCR beta V- and J-gene trimming.

The PCR used 60 Vbeta and 13 Jbeta primers. This table comes from immunoSEQ multiplex PCR, and its TCRdb copy is limited to in-frame clones, with some not included. The table lists 130,000 to 150,000 clones, roughly 80% of them singletons. V gave up 2 bases and J gave up 7 bases; unmatched junction bases: 8. This CDR3 is built from 14 residues. Germline V gives CDR1 ENHRY, CDR2 SYGVKD. The table lists this clone with many counts. Its antigen remains unidentified. Sequencing input: PBMCs. The chain uses TRBV10-3 and TRBJ2-7; 7 positions agree with TRBD2. This clonotype was sampled from a female donor in good health and CMV-seronegative. The CDR3 protein is CAISEGLEGREQYF. As DNA, the CDR3 is TGTGCCATCAGTGAGGGACTAGAAGGCAGGGAGCAGTACTTC.